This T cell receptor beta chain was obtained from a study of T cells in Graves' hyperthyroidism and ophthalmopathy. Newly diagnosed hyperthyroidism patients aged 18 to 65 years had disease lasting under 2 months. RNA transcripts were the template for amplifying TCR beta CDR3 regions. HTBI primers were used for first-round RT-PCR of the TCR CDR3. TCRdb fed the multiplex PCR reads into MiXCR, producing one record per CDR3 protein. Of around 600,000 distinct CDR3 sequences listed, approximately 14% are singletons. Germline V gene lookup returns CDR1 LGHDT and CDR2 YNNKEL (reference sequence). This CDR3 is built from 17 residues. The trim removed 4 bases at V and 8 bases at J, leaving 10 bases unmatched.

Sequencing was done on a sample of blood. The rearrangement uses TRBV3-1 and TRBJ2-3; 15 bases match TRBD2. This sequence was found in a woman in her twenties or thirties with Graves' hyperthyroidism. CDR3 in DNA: TGTGCCAGCAGCCCCTGGACTAGCGGGAGGGCCAAGGGTACGCAGTATTTT. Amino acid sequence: CASSPWTSGRAKGTQYF.